This T cell receptor beta chain was identified during a study of T cells in Graves' hyperthyroidism and ophthalmopathy. Study-wide results and limits: Onset of ophthalmopathy came a median roughly 6 months after the model predicted it.

It was RNA transcripts that yielded the amplified TCR beta CDR3 regions. TCR CDR3 regions were first amplified by RT-PCR with HTBI primers. TCRdb fed the multiplex PCR reads into MiXCR, producing one record per CDR3 protein. The data hold hundreds of thousands of distinct CDR3 sequences, with 30% to 40% observed a single time. Note on this clonotype: Its antigen is as yet unknown.

Germline values: CDR1 MDHEN, CDR2 SYDVKM. The V and J ends lost 3 bases and 4 bases respectively, with 12 bases between them. The CDR3 is 15 residues long. Hyperthyroidism was newly diagnosed in patients aged 18 to 65 (duration under 2 months). This clonotype originated in a woman aged 40 to 50 with Graves' hyperthyroidism. The sequenced material came from blood. The chain uses TRBV28 and TRBJ1-4, with D maybe TRBD1 (6 bases). The CDR3 bases are TGTGCCAGCAGTTTCCTACAGGGCCTTAATGAAAAACTGTTTTTT. Translation gives CASSFLQGLNEKLFF.